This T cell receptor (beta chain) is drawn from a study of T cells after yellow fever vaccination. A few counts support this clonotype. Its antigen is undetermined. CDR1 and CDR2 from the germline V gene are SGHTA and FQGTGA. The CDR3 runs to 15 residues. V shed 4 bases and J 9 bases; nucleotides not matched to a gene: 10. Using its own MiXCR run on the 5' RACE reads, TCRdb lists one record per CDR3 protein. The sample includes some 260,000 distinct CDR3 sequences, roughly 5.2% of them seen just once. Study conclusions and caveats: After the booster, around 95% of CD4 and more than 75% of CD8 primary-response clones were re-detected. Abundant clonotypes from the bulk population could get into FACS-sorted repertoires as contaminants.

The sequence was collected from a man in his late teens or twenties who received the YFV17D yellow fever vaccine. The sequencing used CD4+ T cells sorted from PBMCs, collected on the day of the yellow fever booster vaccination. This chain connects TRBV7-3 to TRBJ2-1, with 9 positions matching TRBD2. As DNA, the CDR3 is TGTGCCAGCAGCTGGGCGGGACTAGCAGGTGGTGAGCAGTTCTTC. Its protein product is CASSWAGLAGGEQFF.